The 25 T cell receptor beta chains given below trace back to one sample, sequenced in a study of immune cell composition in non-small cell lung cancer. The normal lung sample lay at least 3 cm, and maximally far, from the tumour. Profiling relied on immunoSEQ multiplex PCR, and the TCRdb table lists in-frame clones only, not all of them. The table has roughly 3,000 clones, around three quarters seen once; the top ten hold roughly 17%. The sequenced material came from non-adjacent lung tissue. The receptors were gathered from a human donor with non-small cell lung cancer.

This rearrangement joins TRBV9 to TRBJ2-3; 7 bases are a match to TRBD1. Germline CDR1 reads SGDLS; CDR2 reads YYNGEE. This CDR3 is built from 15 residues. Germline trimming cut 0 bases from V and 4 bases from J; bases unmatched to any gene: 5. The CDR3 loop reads CASSVVEQGSDTQYF. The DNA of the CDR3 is TGTGCCAGCAGCGTAGTGGAACAGGGGTCAGATACGCAGTATTTT. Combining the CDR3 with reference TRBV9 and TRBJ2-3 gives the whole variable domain DSGVTQTPKHLITATGQRVTLRCSPRSGDLSVYWYQQSLDQGLQFLIQYYNGEERAKGNILERFSAQQFPDLHSELNLSSLELGDSALYFCASSVVEQGSDTQYFGPGTRLTVL.

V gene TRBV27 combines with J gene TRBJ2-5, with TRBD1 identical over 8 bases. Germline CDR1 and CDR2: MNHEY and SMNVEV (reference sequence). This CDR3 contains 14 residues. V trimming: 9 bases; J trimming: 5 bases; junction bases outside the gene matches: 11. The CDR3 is CARPGTGGRETQYF. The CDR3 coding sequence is TGTGCCAGACCCGGGACAGGAGGTAGGGAGACCCAGTACTTC.

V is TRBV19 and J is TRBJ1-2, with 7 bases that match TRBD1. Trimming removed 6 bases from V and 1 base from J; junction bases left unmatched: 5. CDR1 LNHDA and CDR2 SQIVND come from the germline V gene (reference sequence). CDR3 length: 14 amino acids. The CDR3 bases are TGTGCCAGTAGCCGGGACAGCCTTAACTATGGCTACACCTTC. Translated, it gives CASSRDSLNYGYTF.

The chain's CDR3 is CASSSTGTSSETQYF. The CDR3 region has the DNA TGTGCCAGCAGCTCAACCGGGACTAGCTCGGAGACCCAGTACTTC. V usage is TRBV7-2 and J usage is TRBJ2-5; 9 nucleotides agree with TRBD2. Germline V gene lookup returns CDR1 SGHTA and CDR2 FQGNSA. The CDR3 is made up of 15 amino acids. The V gene end was trimmed by 4 bases and the J gene end by 5 bases; junction bases not matched to a gene: 8.

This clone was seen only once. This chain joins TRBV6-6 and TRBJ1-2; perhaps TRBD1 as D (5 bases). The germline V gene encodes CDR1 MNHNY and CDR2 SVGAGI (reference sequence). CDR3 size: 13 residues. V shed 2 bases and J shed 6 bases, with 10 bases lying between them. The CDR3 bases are TGTGCCAGCAGTTACCCGGCAGGGAATGGCTACACCTTC. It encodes CASSYPAGNGYTF.

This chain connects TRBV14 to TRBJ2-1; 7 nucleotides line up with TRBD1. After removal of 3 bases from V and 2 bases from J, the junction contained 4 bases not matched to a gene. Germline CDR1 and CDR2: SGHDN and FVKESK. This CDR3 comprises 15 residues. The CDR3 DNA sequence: TGTGCCAGCAGCCAGGCAGGGGGAACCTACAATGAGCAGTTCTTC. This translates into CASSQAGGTYNEQFF.

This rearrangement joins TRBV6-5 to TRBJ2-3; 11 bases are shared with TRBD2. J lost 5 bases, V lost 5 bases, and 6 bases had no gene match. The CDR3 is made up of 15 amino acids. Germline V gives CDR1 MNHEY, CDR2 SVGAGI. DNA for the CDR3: TGTGCCAGCAGTCCCACTAGCGGGGGTGGAGATACGCAGTATTTT. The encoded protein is CASSPTSGGGDTQYF.

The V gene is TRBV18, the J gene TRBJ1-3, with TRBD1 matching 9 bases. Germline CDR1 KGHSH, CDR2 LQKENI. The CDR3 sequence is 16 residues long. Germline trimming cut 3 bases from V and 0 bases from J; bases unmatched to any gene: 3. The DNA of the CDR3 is TGTGCCAGCTCACCGGAGGGACAGGGCTCTGGAAACACCATATATTTT. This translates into CASSPEGQGSGNTIYF.

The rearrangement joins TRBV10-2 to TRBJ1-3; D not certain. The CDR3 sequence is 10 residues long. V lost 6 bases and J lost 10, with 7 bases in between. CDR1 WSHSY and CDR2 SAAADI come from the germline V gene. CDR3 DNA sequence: TGCGCCAGCAGAAGCGGGACCATATATTTT. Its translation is CASRSGTIYF.

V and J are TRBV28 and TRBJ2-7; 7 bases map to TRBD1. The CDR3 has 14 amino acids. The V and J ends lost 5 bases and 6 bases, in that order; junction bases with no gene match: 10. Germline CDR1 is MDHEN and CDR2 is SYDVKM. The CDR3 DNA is TGTGCCAGCAGTCCAGCCGGGACAGAGCGCGAGCAGTACTTC. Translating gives CASSPAGTEREQYF.

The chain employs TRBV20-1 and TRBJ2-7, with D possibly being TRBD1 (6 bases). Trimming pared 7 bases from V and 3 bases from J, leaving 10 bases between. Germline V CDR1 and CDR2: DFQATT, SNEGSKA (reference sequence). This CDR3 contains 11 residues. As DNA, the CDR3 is TGCAGTGTGAGGACAGACTACGAGCAGTACTTC. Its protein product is CSVRTDYEQYF.

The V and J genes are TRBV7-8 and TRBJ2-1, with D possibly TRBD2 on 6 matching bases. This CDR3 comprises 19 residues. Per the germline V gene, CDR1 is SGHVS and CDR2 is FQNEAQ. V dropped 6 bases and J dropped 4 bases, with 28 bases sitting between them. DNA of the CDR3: TGTGCCAGCAGGGGCCCGTCAGCGGGCATAAAGGCTTCGTACAATGAGCAGTTCTTC. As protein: CASRGPSAGIKASYNEQFF. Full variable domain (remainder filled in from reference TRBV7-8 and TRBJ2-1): GAGVSQSPRYKVAKRGQDVALRCDPISGHVSLFWYQQALGQGPEFLTYFQNEAQLDKSGLPSDRFFAERPEGSVSTLKIQRTQQEDSAVYLCASRGPSAGIKASYNEQFFGPGTRLTVL.

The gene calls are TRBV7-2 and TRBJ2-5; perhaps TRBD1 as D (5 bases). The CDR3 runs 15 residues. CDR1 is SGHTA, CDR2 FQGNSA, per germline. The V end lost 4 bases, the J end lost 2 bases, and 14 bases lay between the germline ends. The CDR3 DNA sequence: TGTGCCAGCAGCTCCACAAGGACACTTCAAGAGACCCAGTACTTC. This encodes CASSSTRTLQETQYF.

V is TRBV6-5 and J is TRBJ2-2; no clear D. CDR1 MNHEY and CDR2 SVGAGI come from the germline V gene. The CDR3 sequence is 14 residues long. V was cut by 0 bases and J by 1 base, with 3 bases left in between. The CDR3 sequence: CASSYSRNTGELFF. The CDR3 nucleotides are TGTGCCAGCAGTTACTCTAGGAACACCGGGGAGCTGTTTTTT.

The DNA for the CDR3 is TGTGCCAGCAGCTGGGGACAGGGAGGCACTGAAGCTTTCTTT. Its protein is CASSWGQGGTEAFF. The gene calls are TRBV7-8 and TRBJ1-1; 9 nucleotides match TRBD1. The CDR3 has 14 amino acids. Germline assignment: CDR1 SGHVS and CDR2 FQNEAQ. J was trimmed by 4 bases and V by 4 bases; bases with no gene match: 4.

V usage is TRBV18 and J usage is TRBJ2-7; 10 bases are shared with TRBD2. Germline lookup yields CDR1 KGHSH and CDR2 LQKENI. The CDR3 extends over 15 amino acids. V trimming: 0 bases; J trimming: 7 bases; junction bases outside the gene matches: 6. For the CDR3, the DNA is TGTGCCAGCTCACCACCATCCAGCGGGAGGGGTGAGCAGTACTTC. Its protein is CASSPPSSGRGEQYF.

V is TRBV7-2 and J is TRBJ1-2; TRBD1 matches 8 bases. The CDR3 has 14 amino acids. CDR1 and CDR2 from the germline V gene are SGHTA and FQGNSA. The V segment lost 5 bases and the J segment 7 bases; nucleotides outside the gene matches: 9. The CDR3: CASSPRETGVGYTF. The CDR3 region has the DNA TGTGCCAGCAGCCCTCGAGAGACAGGGGTTGGCTACACCTTC. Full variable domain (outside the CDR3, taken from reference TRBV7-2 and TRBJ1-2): GAGVSQSPSNKVTEKGKDVELRCDPISGHTALYWYRQSLGQGLEFLIYFQGNSAPDKSGLPSDRFSAERTGGSVSTLTIQRTQQEDSAVYLCASSPRETGVGYTFGSGTRLTVV.

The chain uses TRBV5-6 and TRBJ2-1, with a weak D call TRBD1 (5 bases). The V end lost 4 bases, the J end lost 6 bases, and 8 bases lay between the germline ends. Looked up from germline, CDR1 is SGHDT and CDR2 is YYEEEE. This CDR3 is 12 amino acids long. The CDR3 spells CASSGAGNEQFF. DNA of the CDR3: TGTGCCAGCAGCGGGGCAGGCAATGAGCAGTTCTTC. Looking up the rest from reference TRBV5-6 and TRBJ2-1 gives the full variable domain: DAGVTQSPTHLIKTRGQQVTLRCSPKSGHDTVSWYQQALGQGPQFIFQYYEEEERQRGNFPDRFSGHQFPNYSSELNVNALLLGDSALYLCASSGAGNEQFFGPGTRLTVL.

CDR3 nucleotides: TGTGCCAGCAGCCAAGCTAAGACAGGGGGAACACCCCTCCACTTT. This encodes CASSQAKTGGTPLHF. The chain combines TRBV4-2 with TRBJ1-6; TRBD1 matches 9 bases. Germline values: CDR1 LGHNA, CDR2 YNFKEQ. The CDR3 contains 15 residues. The trim removed 1 base at V and 11 bases at J, leaving 6 bases unmatched.

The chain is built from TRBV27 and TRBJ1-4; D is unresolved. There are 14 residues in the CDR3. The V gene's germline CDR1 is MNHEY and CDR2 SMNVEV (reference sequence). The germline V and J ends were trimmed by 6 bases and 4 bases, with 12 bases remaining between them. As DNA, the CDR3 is TGTGCCAGCAGCCTACAGTTGGGTAATGAAAAACTGTTTTTT. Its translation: CASSLQLGNEKLFF.

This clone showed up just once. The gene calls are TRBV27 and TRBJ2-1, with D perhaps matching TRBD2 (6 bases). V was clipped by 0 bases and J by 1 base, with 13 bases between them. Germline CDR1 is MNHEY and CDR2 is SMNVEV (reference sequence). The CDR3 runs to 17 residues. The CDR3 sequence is CASSLSVGGSSYNEQFF. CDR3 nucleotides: TGTGCCAGCAGTTTATCGGTGGGGGGTAGTTCCTACAATGAGCAGTTCTTC.

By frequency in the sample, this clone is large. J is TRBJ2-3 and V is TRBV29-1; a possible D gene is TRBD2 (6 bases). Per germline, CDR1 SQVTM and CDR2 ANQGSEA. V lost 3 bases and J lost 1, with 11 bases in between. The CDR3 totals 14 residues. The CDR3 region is CSVEEGSGTDTQYF. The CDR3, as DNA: TGCAGCGTTGAGGAGGGGTCGGGCACAGATACGCAGTATTTT.

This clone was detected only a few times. The CDR3 sequence is CASSLWAGGGYGYTF. The CDR3 nucleotides read TGCGCCAGCAGCCTTTGGGCCGGGGGTGGCTATGGCTACACCTTC. This sequence joins TRBV4-1 and TRBJ1-2; possibly TRBD1 for D (5 bases). CDR1 is MGHRA, CDR2 YSYEKL, per germline. V was trimmed by 4 bases and J by 4 bases, leaving 16 bases between them. The CDR3 is 15 amino acids.

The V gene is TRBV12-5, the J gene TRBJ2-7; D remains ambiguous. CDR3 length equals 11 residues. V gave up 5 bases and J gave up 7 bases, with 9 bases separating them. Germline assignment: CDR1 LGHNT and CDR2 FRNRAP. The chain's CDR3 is CASGLRWEQYF. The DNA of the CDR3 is TGTGCTAGTGGTCTACGTTGGGAGCAGTACTTC.

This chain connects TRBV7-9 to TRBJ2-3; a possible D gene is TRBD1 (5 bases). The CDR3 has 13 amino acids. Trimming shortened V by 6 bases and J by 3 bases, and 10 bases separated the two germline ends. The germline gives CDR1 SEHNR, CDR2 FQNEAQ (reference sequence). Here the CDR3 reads CASSFQGTDTQYF. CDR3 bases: TGTGCCAGCAGTTTCCAGGGTACAGATACGCAGTATTTT.